These 31 T cell receptor beta chains were sequenced from one sample in a study of regulatory T cells in long-lasting Graves disease. Construction of TCR beta libraries relied on iRepertoire HTBI primers and on Arm-PCR targeting CDR3 regions. TCRdb ran MiXCR on the multiplex PCR reads and lists one entry per CDR3 protein. The sample includes about 220,000 distinct CDR3 sequences, less than 20% of them seen just once. As to time point: newly diagnosed GD, antithyroid drugs for less than 3 months. PBMC-extracted RNA yielded the TCR library. This same sample was also part of a study on T cells in Graves' hyperthyroidism and ophthalmopathy.

The sequencing here drew on peripheral blood mononuclear cells (PBMCs), taken at new diagnosis, from a patient treated with antithyroid drugs. The receptor set was obtained from a woman between 25 and 40 years old with Graves disease.

A note on this clonotype: A much larger clone lies one base from this, so it may be a read error. The chain carries TRBV7-2 and TRBJ2-7; 7 nucleotides line up with TRBD1. CDR1 and CDR2 from the germline V gene are SGHTA and FQGNSA. The CDR3 runs 14 residues. With 4 bases clipped from V and 5 bases from J, the junction kept 8 bases outside the gene matches. The CDR3: CASSSGQWGNEQYF. The CDR3, as DNA: TGTGCCAGCAGCTCGGGACAGTGGGGAAACGAGCAGTACTTC.

This clonotype occurred many times. V gene TRBV3-1 combines with J gene TRBJ1-1; D might be TRBD1 (5 bases). Looked up from germline, CDR1 is LGHDT and CDR2 is YNNKEL (reference sequence). The CDR3 covers 15 residues. Trimming left V 2 bases short and J 2 bases short, with 12 bases between. CDR3 nucleotide sequence: TGTGCCAGCAGCCAATATAGGGGTAGAAACACTGAAGCTTTCTTT. It codes for CASSQYRGRNTEAFF.

Ten or more counts support this clonotype. This chain links TRBV30 with TRBJ2-7; D may be TRBD2 (5 bases). The CDR3 has 8 residues. Germline V CDR1 and CDR2: GTSNPN, SVGIG (reference sequence). V lost 8 bases to trimming and J lost 6 bases, with 5 bases between them. The CDR3 sequence is CAGGEQYF. The CDR3 coding sequence is TGTGCCGGAGGCGAGCAGTACTTC.

This chain uses TRBV12-3 or TRBV12-4 with TRBJ1-1; D ambiguous. Trimming stripped 1 base from V and 5 bases from J, with 8 bases between. The CDR3 is 13 amino acids. The CDR3 nucleotides read TGTGCCAGCAGTTTAGTGGCGAGAACTGAAGCTTTCTTT. Protein product: CASSLVARTEAFF.

The V and J genes are TRBV20-1 and TRBJ1-1; the match to TRBD1 covers 7 bases. Germline CDR1 reads DFQATT; CDR2 reads SNEGSKA (reference sequence). After removal of 5 bases from V and 5 bases from J, the junction contained 8 bases not matched to a gene. CDR3 size: 13 residues. The CDR3 region has the DNA TGCAGTGCTCCCGGACAGGAGGGGACTGAAGCTTTCTTT. Protein sequence: CSAPGQEGTEAFF.

Concerning this clonotype: The CDR3 does not close with the conserved phenylalanine or tryptophan, likely indicating a read error. Because the CDR3's place on the DNA is in doubt, the DNA is left out and the CDR3 is given as listed by TCRdb. The chain's CDR3 is CASWEPPGGYGCTV. This sequence joins TRBV10-2 and TRBJ1-2; the table names TRBD1, a call not compared with the DNA. The CDR3 is 14 residues long, ends included. CDR1 is WSHSY, CDR2 SAAADI, per germline.

This clonotype was counted many times. The chain joins TRBV6-5 to TRBJ1-5; D unresolved. The CDR3 has 12 amino acids. V dropped 1 base and J dropped 6 bases, with 4 bases sitting between them. From germline, CDR1 is MNHEY and CDR2 SVGAGI. The CDR3 sequence: CASSYLTQPQHF. CDR3 coding DNA: TGTGCCAGCAGTTACTTAACTCAGCCCCAGCATTTT.

The table lists this clonotype with a few counts. This chain joins TRBV7-9 and TRBJ1-1; D is ambiguous. Germline CDR1 reads SEHNR; CDR2 reads FQNEAQ (reference sequence). The CDR3 extends over 14 amino acids. The V end lost 1 base, the J end lost 3 bases, and 9 bases lay between the germline ends. The DNA for the CDR3 is TGTGCCAGCAGCTTAGGCCGCAAAGACACTGAAGCTTTCTTT. The encoded protein is CASSLGRKDTEAFF. Full variable domain (remainder filled in from reference TRBV7-9 and TRBJ1-1): DTGVSQNPRHKITKRGQNVTFRCDPISEHNRLYWYRQTLGQGPEFLTYFQNEAQLEKSRLLSDRFSAERPKGSFSTLEIQRTEQGDSAMYLCASSLGRKDTEAFFGQGTRLTVV.

This clonotype was recorded only once. The V gene is TRBV6-5, the J gene TRBJ2-1, with D possibly matching TRBD1 (5 bases). Trimming left V 0 bases short and J 1 base short, with 10 bases between. From germline, CDR1 is MNHEY and CDR2 SVGAGI. This CDR3 is built from 16 residues. CDR3 amino acids: CASSYSDSPSYNEQFF. The CDR3 bases are TGTGCCAGCAGTTACTCCGACAGCCCTTCCTACAATGAGCAGTTCTTC.

The chain carries TRBV29-1 and TRBJ2-6; 8 bases are a match to TRBD1. Germline values: CDR1 SQVTM, CDR2 ANQGSEA. With V trimmed by 0 bases and J by 0 bases, 7 bases remained unmatched. The CDR3 sequence is 18 residues long. CDR3 nucleotide sequence: TGCAGCGTTGAAGATCATCCAGGGGGCGTCTCTGGGGCCAACGTCCTGACTTTC. It encodes CSVEDHPGGVSGANVLTF.

This clonotype showed up many times. This rearrangement joins TRBV6-9 to TRBJ1-6; perhaps TRBD1 as D (5 bases). Germline-derived CDR1 and CDR2 are MNHGY and SVAAGI. V was cut by 4 bases and J by 0 bases, with 7 bases left in between. The CDR3 consists of 15 residues. CDR3 amino acids: CASSSGGSYNSPLHF. CDR3 nucleotide sequence: TGTGCCAGCAGTTCGGGGGGCTCCTATAATTCACCCCTCCACTTT.

V usage is TRBV28 and J usage is TRBJ2-3; 7 bases line up with TRBD2. This CDR3 spans 14 amino acids. From germline, CDR1 is MDHEN and CDR2 SYDVKM. The ends lost 5 bases at V and 2 bases at J; junction bases unmatched: 4. CDR3 nucleotide sequence: TGTGCCAGCAGTGAAGGGAGGGACACAGATACGCAGTATTTT. This encodes CASSEGRDTDTQYF.

A single count supports this clonotype. The chain carries TRBV6-2 or TRBV6-3 and TRBJ2-1; TRBD2 matches 13 bases. J gave up 8 bases and V 6 bases, and 7 bases lay outside the gene matches. In germline, CDR1 is MNHEY, CDR2 SVGEGT. The CDR3 runs 15 residues. The CDR3: CASSRLAGGVDEQFF. The CDR3 nucleotides read TGTGCCAGCAGCAGACTAGCGGGAGGAGTAGATGAGCAGTTCTTC.

This sequence joins TRBV27 and TRBJ2-7; TRBD1 might be the D (6 bases). CDR1 is MNHEY, CDR2 SMNVEV, per germline (reference sequence). V was pared by 3 bases and J by 3 bases, with 27 bases between. This CDR3 region has 19 residues. In DNA, the CDR3 is TGTGCCAGCAGTTTGAGGCAGGGGTATTTGATCGGACAAATCTACGAGCAGTACTTC. This gives the protein CASSLRQGYLIGQIYEQYF.

The CDR3 nucleotides are TGTGCCAGCAGCCAAGGGACAGGGGTAGGGGAGACCCAGTACTTC. Translating gives CASSQGTGVGETQYF. V and J are TRBV3-1 and TRBJ2-5, with 9 bases fitting TRBD1. V gave up 1 base and J gave up 5 bases; unmatched junction bases: 5. This CDR3 contains 15 residues. Germline V gene data show CDR1 as LGHDT and CDR2 as YNNKEL (reference sequence).

In its sample, this clonotype was seen many times. The gene calls are TRBV20-1 and TRBJ1-5; weak D call: TRBD1 (5 bases). Germline-derived CDR1 and CDR2 are DFQATT and SNEGSKA (reference sequence). The V gene lost 3 bases and the J gene lost 5 bases, with 11 bases spanning the gap. The CDR3 is made up of 13 amino acids. CDR3 DNA: TGCAGTGCTAGTGCAGGGAGGGATCAGCCCCAGCATTTT. Amino acids: CSASAGRDQPQHF.

For this clonotype: A much larger clone is a single base away; this may be a read error. The rearrangement uses TRBV6-1 and TRBJ2-7; tentative D call: TRBD2 (5 bases). V lost 1 base, J lost 3 bases, and 13 bases lay in between. The CDR3 is made up of 15 amino acids. The germline CDR1 and CDR2 sequences are MNHNS and SASEGT. The chain's CDR3 is CASSEGRGIGYEQYF. CDR3 nucleotides: TGTGCCAGCAGTGAAGGAAGAGGGATAGGCTACGAGCAGTACTTC.

This clonotype was observed at least ten times. V and J are TRBV6-2 or TRBV6-3 and TRBJ2-7, with 13 bases identical to TRBD2. After removal of 6 bases from V and 4 bases from J, the junction contained 6 bases not matched to a gene. The CDR3 totals 15 residues. CDR1 is MNHEY and CDR2 is SVGEGT in the germline V gene. CDR3 loop: CASSPWTSGGYEQYF. In DNA form, the CDR3 reads TGTGCCAGCAGCCCTTGGACTAGCGGGGGTTACGAGCAGTACTTC.

Many counts were recorded for this clonotype. The chain is built from TRBV4-1 and TRBJ2-7; perhaps D is TRBD1 or TRBD2 (5 bases each). CDR3 length: 16 residues. The germline V gene encodes CDR1 MGHRA and CDR2 YSYEKL. Trimming shortened V by 0 bases and J by 1 base, and 13 bases separated the two germline ends. CDR3 amino acids: CASSQEGTGLSYEQYF. The CDR3 DNA follows: TGCGCCAGCAGCCAAGAGGGGACGGGGTTATCCTACGAGCAGTACTTC.

This clonotype was seen ten or more times. The rearrangement links TRBV12-3 or TRBV12-4 to TRBJ2-7, with 7 bases that match TRBD1. V lost 4 bases and J lost 3; bases outside the gene matches: 3. This CDR3 has 13 residues. CDR3 nucleotide sequence: TGTGCCAGCAGTTGGACAGGAAACTACGAGCAGTACTTC. Translated, it gives CASSWTGNYEQYF.

This clonotype showed up many times. As DNA, the CDR3 is TGTGCCTGGATGGGTGGAGGTGCCTACGAGCAGTACTTC. Amino acids: CAWMGGGAYEQYF. The gene calls are TRBV30 and TRBJ2-7; TRBD2 might be the D (5 bases). V lost 4 bases, J lost 2 bases, and 12 bases lay in between. The CDR3 loop spans 13 amino acids. Germline CDR1 and CDR2: GTSNPN and SVGIG (reference sequence).

This clonotype was found many times. The V and J genes are TRBV7-9 and TRBJ2-1; D gene ambiguous. Trimming took 5 bases from V and 2 from J, leaving 10 bases between them. The CDR3 sequence is 14 residues long. Germline V lookup: CDR1 SEHNR, CDR2 FQNEAQ (reference sequence). This chain's CDR3 is CASSESATYNEQFF. The CDR3 DNA is TGTGCCAGCAGCGAGAGCGCCACCTACAATGAGCAGTTCTTC.

This clonotype was observed many times. The chain combines TRBV19 with TRBJ2-1, with 8 bases aligning to TRBD2. This CDR3 spans 15 amino acids. Germline CDR1 and CDR2: LNHDA and SQIVND (reference sequence). J was trimmed by 6 bases and V by 5 bases; bases with no gene match: 9. CDR3 in amino acids: CASSLREAGVNEQFF. CDR3 DNA sequence: TGTGCCAGTAGTCTGAGGGAAGCGGGAGTCAATGAGCAGTTCTTC.

The chain couples TRBV18 to TRBJ2-2; 8 positions match TRBD1. CDR1 is KGHSH, CDR2 LQKENI, per germline. Trimming took 8 bases from V and 0 from J; bases not matched to a gene: 2. This CDR3 is 14 amino acids long. This CDR3 reads CASQGAPNTGELFF. The CDR3 DNA sequence: TGTGCCAGCCAGGGGGCCCCGAACACCGGGGAGCTGTTTTTT.

This clonotype has at least ten counts. The chain couples TRBV15 to TRBJ1-1; D not resolved. There are 12 residues in the CDR3. Germline CDR1 and CDR2: LNHNV and YYDKDF (reference sequence). Trimming took 3 bases from V and 6 from J, leaving 8 bases between them. The CDR3 spells CATSSPVAEAFF. In DNA form, the CDR3 reads TGTGCCACCAGCAGCCCCGTAGCTGAAGCTTTCTTT.

This clonotype appeared many times. V gene TRBV12-5 combines with J gene TRBJ2-1; D may be TRBD2 (6 bases). V was pared by 2 bases and J by 10 bases, with 12 bases between. This CDR3 region has 13 residues. Germline V gene data show CDR1 as LGHNT and CDR2 as FRNRAP. CDR3 protein: CASGLRREWEQFF. CDR3 DNA: TGTGCTAGTGGTTTGAGGCGGGAATGGGAGCAGTTCTTC.

This clonotype was recorded many times. V and J are TRBV2 and TRBJ2-7, with 11 bases that match TRBD1. CDR1 is SNHLY and CDR2 is FYNNEI in the germline V gene. The CDR3 length is 16 residues. Germline trimming cut 6 bases from V and 0 bases from J; bases unmatched to any gene: 7. The CDR3 DNA reads as TGTGCCAGCAGCGAGGGACAGGGGGGATTCTCCTACGAGCAGTACTTC. This gives the protein CASSEGQGGFSYEQYF.

This chain links TRBV7-9 with TRBJ2-5; 10 positions match TRBD2. The closer fit of TRBJ2-1 to the DNA end suggests the J call may be wrong. CDR1 and CDR2 from the germline V gene are SEHNR and FQNEAQ (reference sequence). The CDR3 contains 16 residues. CDR3 in amino acids: CASSLPSGRFDNEQFF. The CDR3 nucleotides read TGTGCCAGCAGCTTACCTAGCGGGAGATTTGACAATGAGCAGTTCTTC.

This clonotype was seen repeatedly, ten times or more. This chain joins TRBV15 and TRBJ2-7; the match to TRBD1 covers 9 bases. CDR1 is LNHNV and CDR2 is YYDKDF in the germline V gene (reference sequence). The CDR3 has 14 residues. With V trimmed by 7 bases and J by 3 bases, 7 bases remained unmatched. The CDR3 sequence: CATKKTGGIYEQYF. As DNA, the CDR3 is TGTGCCACCAAGAAGACAGGGGGGATCTACGAGCAGTACTTC. Filled out from reference TRBV15 and TRBJ2-7, the complete variable domain reads DAMVIQNPRYQVTQFGKPVTLSCSQTLNHNVMYWYQQKSSQAPKLLFHYYDKDFNNEADTPDNFQSRRPNTSFCFLDIRSPGLGDTAMYLCATKKTGGIYEQYFGPGTRLTVT.

The gene calls are TRBV25-1 and TRBJ1-1, with unresolved D. The CDR3 extends over 15 amino acids. Trimming removed 1 base at V and 1 base at J, with 10 bases between. Germline-derived CDR1 and CDR2 are MGHDK and SYGVNS. CDR3 region: CASSESKAGNTEAFF. The CDR3 DNA is TGTGCCAGCAGTGAATCCAAGGCGGGGAACACTGAAGCTTTCTTT.

On this clonotype: At one of its ends the junction is not consistent with the germline gene, which may arise from a read error. The J gene is TRBJ1-1, the V gene TRBV5-4; no firm D call. Germline lookup yields CDR1 SGHNT and CDR2 YYREEE (reference sequence). This CDR3 is built from 15 residues. The CDR3 sequence is CASSLGRNLNAEAFF. The CDR3 nucleotides are TGTGCCAGCAGCCTGGGGAGGAACCTGAACGCTGAAGCTTTCTTT. The entire variable domain, with the rest obtained from reference TRBV5-4 and TRBJ1-1, is as follows: ETGVTQSPTHLIKTRGQQVTLRCSSQSGHNTVSWYQQALGQGPQFIFQYYREEENGRGNFPPRFSGLQFPNYSSELNVNALELDDSALYLCASSLGRNLNAEAFFGQGTRLTVV.